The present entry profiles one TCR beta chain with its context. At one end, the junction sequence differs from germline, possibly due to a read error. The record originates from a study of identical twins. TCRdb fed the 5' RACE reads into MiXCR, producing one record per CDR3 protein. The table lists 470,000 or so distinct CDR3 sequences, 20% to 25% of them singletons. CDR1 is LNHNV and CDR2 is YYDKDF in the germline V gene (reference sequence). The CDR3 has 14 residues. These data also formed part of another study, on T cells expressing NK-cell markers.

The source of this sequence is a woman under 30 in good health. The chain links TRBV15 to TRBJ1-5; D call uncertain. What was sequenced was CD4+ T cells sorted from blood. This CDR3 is CATSRDGWSQPQHF. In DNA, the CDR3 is TGTGCCACCAGCAGAGACGGGTGGAGTCAGCCCCAGCATTTC.